The 20 T cell receptor beta chains in this list originate from one sample, sequenced in a study of blood T cell repertoires in COVID-19 (dated by TCRdb to 2020 to 2022). Library method: the immunoSEQ multiplex PCR assay. Held by TCRdb, this immuneACCESS table contains in-frame sequences only and omits some clones. Under half of the omission traces to an unresolved V gene where checked; the cause of the rest is unknown. This sample has 150,000 to 200,000 clones in its table, and 85% to 90% of those were observed once. Of the sample, about 6.5% falls within the top ten clones. Sequencing input: peripheral blood. All receptors come from a woman aged 80 or over in a cohort sampled during active or convalescent COVID-19.

This clone has only one observation. This rearrangement joins TRBV10-3 to TRBJ1-1; TRBD1 might be the D (5 bases). Trimming took 5 bases from V and 3 from J, leaving 10 bases between them. CDR3 length: 13 amino acids. Germline assignment: CDR1 ENHRY and CDR2 SYGVKD. CDR3 coding DNA: TGTGCCATCAGTCTACAGGTGGACACTGAAGCTTTCTTT. Amino acid sequence: CAISLQVDTEAFF.

The gene calls are TRBV5-1 and TRBJ1-2, with D tentatively TRBD1 (5 bases). Germline-derived CDR1 and CDR2 are SGHRS and YFSETQ. The CDR3 has 11 residues. Trimming shortened V by 4 bases and J by 6 bases, and 7 bases separated the two germline ends. CDR3 bases: TGCGCCAGCAGCCCGGGGGATGGCTACACCTTC. Its translation is CASSPGDGYTF.

V gene TRBV10-2 combines with J gene TRBJ1-1; 7 nucleotides line up with TRBD1. Trimming at V came to 7 bases and at J to 0 bases, leaving 8 bases not matched to a gene. The germline V gene encodes CDR1 WSHSY and CDR2 SAAADI. The CDR3 runs to 15 residues. CDR3 coding DNA: TGCGCCAGCACCGACAGGGTGGGGATGAACACTGAAGCTTTCTTT. It is translated as CASTDRVGMNTEAFF.

This chain joins TRBV11-2 and TRBJ1-2, with 8 bases matching TRBD1. The CDR3 has 16 amino acids. Germline CDR1 is SGHAT and CDR2 is FQNNGV. V lost 2 bases to trimming and J lost 7 bases; unmatched junction nucleotides: 12. CDR3 protein: CASSLMIVRGLSGYTF. In nucleotides, the CDR3 is TGTGCCAGCAGCTTAATGATCGTCAGGGGGCTTAGTGGCTACACCTTC. The entire variable domain, with the rest obtained from reference TRBV11-2 and TRBJ1-2, is as follows: EAGVAQSPRYKIIEKRQSVAFWCNPISGHATLYWYQQILGQGPKLLIQFQNNGVVDDSQLPKDRFSAERLKGVDSTLKIQPAKLEDSAVYLCASSLMIVRGLSGYTFGSGTRLTVV.

This chain connects TRBV28 to TRBJ1-2; a weak D match, TRBD1 (6 bases). V was clipped by 4 bases and J by 8 bases, with 11 bases between them. The CDR3 totals 12 residues. CDR1 is MDHEN, CDR2 SYDVKM, per germline. The CDR3 DNA sequence: TGTGCCAGCAGTTCGGGGACATCGGGCTACACCTTC. Translation: CASSSGTSGYTF.

This clone was counted between two and nine times. The chain recombines TRBV14 with TRBJ1-2; D not resolved. CDR3 length: 14 residues. Looked up from germline, CDR1 is SGHDN and CDR2 is FVKESK. Trimming cost V 4 bases and J 8 bases, with 17 bases left between them. The CDR3 DNA reads TGTGCCAGCAGCCGCATCATGGAGGTACAGGGCTACACCTTC. Its protein product is CASSRIMEVQGYTF. Supplemented by reference TRBV14 and TRBJ1-2, the full variable domain reads EAGVTQFPSHSVIEKGQTVTLRCDPISGHDNLYWYRRVMGKEIKFLLHFVKESKQDESGMPNNRFLAERTGGTYSTLKVQPAELEDSGVYFCASSRIMEVQGYTFGSGTRLTVV.

The chain employs TRBV11-3 and TRBJ1-1; tentative D call: TRBD1 (6 bases). Germline lookup yields CDR1 SGHNT and CDR2 YENEEA. Trimming took 0 bases from V and 4 from J, leaving 15 bases between them. CDR3 length: 16 residues. The CDR3 sequence is CASSLEVWGRTTEAFF. CDR3 DNA: TGTGCCAGCAGCTTAGAAGTTTGGGGGCGGACCACTGAAGCTTTCTTT.

The V gene is TRBV7-9, the J gene TRBJ2-1, with 9 positions matching TRBD2. J lost 13 bases, V lost 8 bases, and 15 bases had no gene match. This CDR3 has 14 residues. Germline V CDR1 and CDR2: SEHNR, FQNEAQ (reference sequence). This CDR3 reads CASPPVGTSLSQFF. In DNA, the CDR3 is TGTGCCAGCCCCCCCGTCGGGACTAGCCTATCCCAGTTCTTC.

The genes are TRBV7-2 and TRBJ2-5; the D gene is possibly TRBD1 (7 bases). Per the germline V gene, CDR1 is SGHTA and CDR2 is FQGNSA. Trimming stripped 1 base from V and 1 base from J, with 13 bases between. The length of the CDR3 is 16 residues. The chain's CDR3 is CASSLGRGLGQETQYF. CDR3 nucleotides: TGTGCCAGCAGCTTAGGGAGGGGGCTTGGCCAAGAGACCCAGTACTTC.

The CDR3 nucleotides read TGCGCCAGCAGCCAAGAAGGAACAGGGTTTAATGAAAAACTGTTTTTT. Encoded protein: CASSQEGTGFNEKLFF. The chain links TRBV4-1 to TRBJ1-4, with a weak D call TRBD1 (6 bases). Trimming removed 0 bases from V and 4 bases from J, with 12 bases in between. Germline V CDR1 and CDR2: MGHRA, YSYEKL. This CDR3 contains 16 residues.

The V call is TRBV4-1, the J call TRBJ2-5, with 7 bases fitting TRBD1. V dropped 2 bases and J dropped 0; count of bases not matched to a gene: 6. This CDR3 region has 16 residues. CDR1 is MGHRA, CDR2 YSYEKL, per germline. The CDR3 reads CASSQPGQANQETQYF. CDR3 in DNA: TGCGCCAGCAGCCAACCCGGACAGGCGAACCAAGAGACCCAGTACTTC.

V is TRBV9 and J is TRBJ1-2, with TRBD1 matching over 11 bases. The germline CDR1 and CDR2 sequences are SGDLS and YYNGEE. The V and J ends lost 3 bases and 4 bases, in that order; junction bases with no gene match: 11. CDR3 size: 17 residues. This chain's CDR3 is CASSAGTGGLGLYGYTF. The CDR3 coding sequence is TGTGCCAGCAGCGCTGGGACAGGGGGTTTGGGCCTCTATGGCTACACCTTC.

This chain links TRBV27 with TRBJ2-2; D may be TRBD2 (5 bases). Looked up from germline, CDR1 is MNHEY and CDR2 is SMNVEV (reference sequence). Deletions cut 3 bases from V and 5 bases from J, with 13 bases between. The CDR3 loop spans 15 amino acids. CDR3 region: CASSFSGVSTGELFF. CDR3 bases: TGTGCCAGCAGTTTTTCCGGGGTTAGTACCGGGGAGCTGTTTTTT.

V is TRBV5-1 and J is TRBJ2-7; 9 bases line up with TRBD1. CDR3 size: 15 residues. The ends lost 1 base at V and 5 bases at J; junction bases unmatched: 7. Per the germline V gene, CDR1 is SGHRS and CDR2 is YFSETQ. For the CDR3, the DNA is TGCGCCAGCAGCTTGTTCGGGGACAGGGCCCACGAGCAGTACGTC. It encodes CASSLFGDRAHEQYV.

The chain has TRBV28 and TRBJ1-2; 9 nucleotides line up with TRBD1. Germline-derived CDR1 and CDR2 are MDHEN and SYDVKM. This CDR3 has 15 residues. Germline trimming cut 6 bases from V and 8 bases from J; bases unmatched to any gene: 13. In nucleotides, the CDR3 is TGTGCCAGCAGCTCACCCGTCGGGACAGGGAGAGGCTACACCTTC. Translating gives CASSSPVGTGRGYTF.

The sample holds one count of this clone. This rearrangement joins TRBV29-1 to TRBJ2-3; D might be TRBD2 (6 bases). The CDR3 totals 13 residues. V was clipped by 3 bases and J by 8 bases, with 15 bases between them. Germline CDR1 is SQVTM and CDR2 is ANQGSEA. The CDR3 loop reads CSVDAALGGTQYF. The CDR3 DNA reads as TGCAGCGTTGATGCAGCTCTCGGGGGTACGCAGTATTTT.

V is TRBV28 and J is TRBJ1-5, with D unresolved. CDR1 is MDHEN, CDR2 SYDVKM, per germline. The length of the CDR3 is 16 residues. The V end was cut by 5 bases, the J end by 3 bases, with 17 bases between. The CDR3 bases are TGTGCCAGCAGTCGGAGGTCTCCAGGCTACAATCAGCCCCAGCATTTT. This translates into CASSRRSPGYNQPQHF.

This clone has just one count. This chain uses TRBV3-1 (or the pseudogene TRBV3-2) with TRBJ2-1, with D tentatively TRBD2 (6 bases). CDR3 length: 12 amino acids. In germline, CDR1 is LGHDT, CDR2 YNNKEL (reference sequence). V shed 1 base and J shed 9 bases, with 7 bases lying between them. CDR3: CASSQGRGEQFF. The CDR3 DNA follows: TGTGCCAGCAGCCAAGGGAGGGGTGAGCAGTTCTTC.

The rearrangement links TRBV5-4 to TRBJ2-7, with 11 bases aligning to TRBD1. Trimming took 3 bases from V and 2 from J; bases not matched to a gene: 4. The CDR3 extends over 15 amino acids. CDR1 is SGHNT and CDR2 is YYREEE in the germline V gene (reference sequence). CDR3 sequence reads: CASSSPGQGAYEQYV. The DNA of the CDR3 is TGTGCCAGCAGCTCCCCGGGACAGGGGGCCTACGAGCAGTACGTC.

This rearrangement joins TRBV27 to TRBJ1-2; a possible D gene is TRBD1 (6 bases). This CDR3 comprises 15 residues. V was pared by 0 bases and J by 3 bases, with 11 bases between. The germline CDR1 and CDR2 sequences are MNHEY and SMNVEV (reference sequence). The CDR3 DNA follows: TGTGCCAGCAGTTTATCGAACAGGGAAGACTATGGCTACACCTTC. Protein: CASSLSNREDYGYTF.